The 26 T cell receptor beta chains below were found in one sample sequenced in a study of T cells in Graves' hyperthyroidism and ophthalmopathy. Amplified regions were TCR beta CDR3 sequences from RNA transcripts. During a first-round RT-PCR of the TCR CDR3, the HTBI primer set was used. TCRdb ran MiXCR on the multiplex PCR reads and lists one entry per CDR3 protein. The sample contains about 420,000 distinct CDR3 sequences, approximately 14% of which appear only once. The sequenced material came from blood. Receptors were obtained from a woman aged 18-29 years with Graves' hyperthyroidism.

This clonotype was recorded many times. The J gene is TRBJ1-2, the V gene TRBV5-1; weak D call: TRBD1 (5 bases). Trimming removed 2 bases at V and 3 bases at J, with 11 bases between. Germline V lookup: CDR1 SGHRS, CDR2 YFSETQ. The CDR3 contains 14 residues. The CDR3 DNA reads as TGCGCCAGCAGCTTTGGCGGGGCTGACTATGGCTACACCTTC. This sequence encodes CASSFGGADYGYTF.

This clonotype has ten or more counts. The rearrangement links TRBV20-1 to TRBJ1-5, with D unclear. Germline V lookup: CDR1 DFQATT, CDR2 SNEGSKA (reference sequence). The CDR3 is 14 residues long. Trimming took off 2 bases at V and 4 bases at J, with 12 bases between the two ends. CDR3 coding DNA: TGCAGTGCTAGATCCGTGGCGGCTAATCAGCCCCAGCATTTT. This sequence encodes CSARSVAANQPQHF.

This clonotype was counted at least ten times. The chain is built from TRBV20-1 and TRBJ2-5; possible D gene TRBD2, 5 bases. Germline lookup yields CDR1 DFQATT and CDR2 SNEGSKA (reference sequence). The V end was cut by 5 bases, the J end by 1 base, with 20 bases between. The CDR3 is 16 residues long. The CDR3: CSASSWTAWSQETQYF. CDR3 sequence (DNA): TGCAGTGCTTCCTCGTGGACTGCCTGGTCCCAAGAGACCCAGTACTTC.

In this sample, this clonotype turned up many times. The chain uses TRBV20-1 and TRBJ2-7; D remains unclear. V was cut by 1 base and J by 6 bases, with 13 bases left in between. Germline CDR1 DFQATT, CDR2 SNEGSKA (reference sequence). The CDR3 runs to 13 residues. The CDR3 sequence is CSARGAGRSEQYF. CDR3 sequence (DNA): TGCAGTGCTAGAGGGGCAGGAAGGAGCGAGCAGTACTTC.

Ten or more counts support this clonotype. J is TRBJ1-1 and V is TRBV28; the D is unclear. V lost 3 bases and J 1 base, leaving 9 bases between the germline ends. The CDR3 runs 14 residues. Germline lookup yields CDR1 MDHEN and CDR2 SYDVKM. CDR3 loop: CASSLARRNTEAFF. CDR3 coding DNA: TGTGCCAGCAGTTTGGCCCGACGGAACACTGAAGCTTTCTTT.

V and J are TRBV20-1 and TRBJ2-7, with 13 bases fitting TRBD2. With V trimmed by 4 bases and J by 4 bases, 4 bases remained unmatched. Germline CDR1 reads DFQATT; CDR2 reads SNEGSKA (reference sequence). The CDR3 covers 14 residues. In DNA, the CDR3 is TGCAGTGCTACTGGACTAGCGGGAGTTTACGAGCAGTACTTC. Translation: CSATGLAGVYEQYF.

There are many counts of this clonotype. The V gene is TRBV5-1, the J gene TRBJ2-7, with unresolved D. Germline values: CDR1 SGHRS, CDR2 YFSETQ. Trimming stripped 4 bases from V and 7 bases from J, with 15 bases between. This CDR3 region has 13 residues. CDR3 sequence (DNA): TGCGCCAGCAGCCCCCCCGGGCTTAAGGAGCAGTACTTC. Translating gives CASSPPGLKEQYF.

This clonotype was picked up many times. This chain's CDR3 is CASSENPSASYEQYF. The CDR3 DNA reads as TGTGCCAGCAGTGAGAACCCTAGCGCCTCCTACGAGCAGTACTTC. The rearrangement joins TRBV6-1 to TRBJ2-7; D perhaps matches TRBD2 (6 bases). Trimming removed 3 bases from V and 0 bases from J, with 12 bases in between. In germline, CDR1 is MNHNS, CDR2 SASEGT. CDR3 length: 15 amino acids.

This clonotype was observed many times. This chain uses TRBV20-1 with TRBJ1-2; unclear D gene. This CDR3 contains 13 residues. The V and J ends lost 4 bases and 7 bases respectively, with 16 bases between them. Germline CDR1 and CDR2: DFQATT and SNEGSKA (reference sequence). This chain's CDR3 is CSATLEEASGYTF. The DNA of the CDR3 is TGCAGTGCTACCTTGGAGGAGGCCAGTGGCTACACCTTC.

The chain has TRBV7-3 and TRBJ2-7, with 11 bases matching TRBD2. The CDR3 is 16 amino acids. V was pared by 1 base and J by 7 bases, with 9 bases of the junction left unmatched. The germline gives CDR1 SGHTA, CDR2 FQGTGA. The CDR3 nucleotides read TGTGCCAGCAGCTTAATCGGGCTAGCGGGAGGCGGTGAGCAGTACTTC. Translation: CASSLIGLAGGGEQYF.

The V call is TRBV10-3, the J call TRBJ2-2; weak D call: TRBD2 (5 bases). Trimming pared 10 bases from V and 5 bases from J, leaving 23 bases between. The length of the CDR3 is 16 residues. CDR1 ENHRY and CDR2 SYGVKD come from the germline V gene. The CDR3 is CASRPSGSPGTGELFF. CDR3 sequence (DNA): TGTGCCAGCCGACCTTCCGGGTCCCCGGGGACCGGGGAGCTGTTTTTT.

This clonotype has a count of ten or more. The rearrangement links TRBV20-1 to TRBJ2-5; 8 positions match TRBD1. V was clipped by 0 bases and J by 13 bases; unmatched bases: 13. This CDR3 has 14 amino acids. Germline loops: CDR1 DFQATT, CDR2 SNEGSKA (reference sequence). The CDR3 protein is CSARDRTGQAFMYF. In nucleotides, the CDR3 is TGCAGTGCTAGAGATCGTACGGGACAGGCTTTCATGTACTTC.

The chain is built from TRBV6-2 or TRBV6-3 and TRBJ1-3, with TRBD1 identical over 8 bases. Germline V gene sequence: CDR1 MNHEY, CDR2 SVGEGT. The CDR3 is 17 amino acids. After removal of 1 base from V and 6 bases from J, the junction contained 11 bases not matched to a gene. The CDR3 DNA reads TGTGCCAGCAGTTACTACCCCGACAGGGGCAAAGAAAACACCATATATTTT. As protein: CASSYYPDRGKENTIYF.

The rearrangement links TRBV20-1 to TRBJ2-7; TRBD1 agrees at 7 bases. The CDR3 sequence is 13 residues long. In germline, CDR1 is DFQATT, CDR2 SNEGSKA (reference sequence). CDR3 sequence (DNA): TGCAGCGTTGAAGTGAACAGGGGAAACGAGCAGTACTTC. Translated: CSVEVNRGNEQYF.

This clonotype was recorded at least ten times. V usage is TRBV29-1 and J usage is TRBJ2-7, with D hard to call. V was trimmed by 4 bases and J by 2 bases, leaving 18 bases between them. Germline V gives CDR1 SQVTM, CDR2 ANQGSEA. The CDR3 spans 15 residues. CDR3 coding DNA: TGCAGCGTTGGCCCTCGCTCCTCCGATACCTACGAGCAGTACTTC. Residues: CSVGPRSSDTYEQYF.

The table lists this clonotype with many counts. The rearrangement joins TRBV10-3 to TRBJ2-1; 15 bases agree with TRBD2. Germline loops: CDR1 ENHRY, CDR2 SYGVKD. The trim removed 11 bases at V and 9 bases at J, leaving 2 bases unmatched. CDR3 length: 12 residues. The CDR3 loop reads CAVGLAGGEQFF. CDR3 bases: TGTGCCGTGGGACTAGCGGGAGGTGAGCAGTTCTTC.

This clonotype has a handful of counts. The V call is TRBV2, the J call TRBJ2-7; D might be TRBD1 (6 bases). Germline V gene sequence: CDR1 SNHLY, CDR2 FYNNEI. CDR3 length: 14 amino acids. Trimming left V 4 bases short and J 6 bases short, with 16 bases between. CDR3 protein: CASSGWDTTLEQYF. The CDR3 region has the DNA TGTGCCAGCAGTGGGTGGGACACCACTCTCGAGCAGTACTTC.

The chain is built from TRBV7-2 and TRBJ2-1; 11 bases fit TRBD2. V was clipped by 6 bases and J by 8 bases; unmatched bases: 18. The CDR3 consists of 18 residues. Germline loops: CDR1 SGHTA, CDR2 FQGNSA. CDR3 DNA sequence: TGTGCCAGCAGTCGCAGGCCGGATCGACTAGCGGGAAGGTATGAGCAGTTCTTC. Protein: CASSRRPDRLAGRYEQFF.

This clonotype was counted at least ten times. This chain connects TRBV3-1 to TRBJ2-7, with D possibly TRBD1 on 6 matching bases. The CDR3 sequence is 15 residues long. The V end lost 4 bases, the J end lost 2 bases, and 15 bases lay between the germline ends. Germline CDR1 LGHDT, CDR2 YNNKEL (reference sequence). CDR3 loop: CASSPNQRGTYEQYF. DNA for the CDR3: TGTGCCAGCAGCCCGAACCAAAGGGGGACCTACGAGCAGTACTTC.

This clonotype has ten or more counts. This sequence joins TRBV7-6 and TRBJ2-5; 7 nucleotides agree with TRBD1. After removal of 5 bases from V and 1 base from J, the junction contained 4 bases not matched to a gene. Looked up from germline, CDR1 is SGHVS and CDR2 is FNYEAQ. The CDR3 extends over 14 amino acids. In DNA, the CDR3 is TGTGCCAGCAGCCGAAACAGGGGCCAAGAGACCCAGTACTTC. Residues: CASSRNRGQETQYF.

This clonotype was recorded at least ten times. This chain joins TRBV4-1 and TRBJ1-2; D gene unclear. Trimming stripped 4 bases from V and 2 bases from J, with 8 bases between. The CDR3 is 13 amino acids. CDR1 and CDR2 (germline): MGHRA, YSYEKL. The CDR3, as DNA: TGCGCCAGCAGCCGGAGCAGGAACTATGGCTACACCTTC. Translated, it gives CASSRSRNYGYTF.

This clonotype occurred many times. V is TRBV2 and J is TRBJ1-6; D gene unclear. V was cut by 7 bases and J by 6 bases, with 10 bases left in between. The CDR3 is 13 amino acids. Per the germline V gene, CDR1 is SNHLY and CDR2 is FYNNEI. Here the CDR3 reads CASTGQLNSPLHF. The CDR3 nucleotides read TGTGCCAGCACAGGTCAACTTAATTCACCCCTCCACTTT.

This clonotype was observed at least ten times. The rearrangement joins TRBV6-1 to TRBJ2-7; weak D call: TRBD2 (6 bases). Germline CDR1 is MNHNS and CDR2 is SASEGT. The CDR3 sequence is 13 residues long. Trimming took 5 bases from V and 6 from J, leaving 14 bases between them. CDR3 amino acids: CASSSRLEGEQYF. The DNA for the CDR3 is TGTGCCAGCAGTTCCCGACTAGAAGGCGAGCAGTACTTC.

This clonotype was seen at least ten times. The chain joins TRBV7-9 to TRBJ2-7, with D possibly being TRBD1 or TRBD2 (5 bases each). V shed 5 bases and J shed 3 bases, with 17 bases lying between them. The germline V gene has CDR1 SEHNR and CDR2 FQNEAQ (reference sequence). This CDR3 spans 15 amino acids. The CDR3 here is CASSEPGTVNYEQYF. The CDR3 region has the DNA TGTGCCAGCAGCGAACCCGGGACCGTGAACTACGAGCAGTACTTC.

The rearrangement links TRBV30 to TRBJ2-7, with a weak D call TRBD1 (6 bases). This CDR3 comprises 16 residues. Germline V gene sequence: CDR1 GTSNPN, CDR2 SVGIG (reference sequence). V was cut by 3 bases and J by 5 bases, with 23 bases left in between. The DNA for the CDR3 is TGTGCCTGGAGCCCCCCAGGGGCCAGGGCCCTCCACGAGCAGTACTTC. This translates into CAWSPPGARALHEQYF.

This clonotype was recorded once. The chain has TRBV2 and TRBJ2-5, with 11 bases that match TRBD2. The ends lost 4 bases at V and 2 bases at J; junction bases unmatched: 3. Germline CDR1 reads SNHLY; CDR2 reads FYNNEI. The CDR3 sequence is 15 residues long. The CDR3: CASSGLAGGQETQYF. The CDR3 coding sequence is TGTGCCAGCAGTGGGCTAGCGGGGGGTCAAGAGACCCAGTACTTC.